This T cell receptor beta chain was obtained from a study of cytomegalovirus exposure and HLA in healthy donors. A word on this clone: Its matching antigen is unknown.

Study observations and caveats: Cytomegalovirus-associated status was assigned to about 150 TCR beta chains. Among the sequence variants, a highly shared cluster was likely an artifact of sequencing. V segments that were indistinguishable, TRBV6-2 and TRBV6-3 among them, were omitted from analysis.

In the PCR, 60 Vbeta and 13 Jbeta primers were used. Clones were read by immunoSEQ multiplex PCR, and TCRdb kept only the in-frame ones, dropping some. The table gives 150,000 or so clones; the top ten clones make up 1.5% to 2% of it. This CDR3 spans 15 amino acids. With 1 base removed from V and 5 bases from J, the gap between germline ends came to 12 bases. The germline gives CDR1 SGHTA, CDR2 FQGNSA. The source material was PBMCs. This clonotype was sampled from a man younger than 30 in good health and CMV-seronegative. This chain links TRBV7-2 with TRBJ2-1; TRBD1 is a possible D gene (5 bases). In nucleotides, the CDR3 is TGTGCCAGCAGCTTAGGGGGCGCAGGAAACAATGAGCAGTTCTTC. Translated, it gives CASSLGGAGNNEQFF.